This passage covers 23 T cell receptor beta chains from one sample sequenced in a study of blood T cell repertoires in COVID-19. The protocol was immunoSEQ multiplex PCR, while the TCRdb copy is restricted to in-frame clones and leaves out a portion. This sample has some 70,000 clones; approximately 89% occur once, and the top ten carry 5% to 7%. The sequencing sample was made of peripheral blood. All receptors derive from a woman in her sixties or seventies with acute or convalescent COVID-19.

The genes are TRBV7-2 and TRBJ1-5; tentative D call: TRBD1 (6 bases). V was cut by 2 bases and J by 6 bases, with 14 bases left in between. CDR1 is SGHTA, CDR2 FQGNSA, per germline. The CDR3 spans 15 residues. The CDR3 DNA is TGTGCCAGCAGCTTACGTTCCGTGGGGGCTCAGCCCCAGCATTTT. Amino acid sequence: CASSLRSVGAQPQHF.

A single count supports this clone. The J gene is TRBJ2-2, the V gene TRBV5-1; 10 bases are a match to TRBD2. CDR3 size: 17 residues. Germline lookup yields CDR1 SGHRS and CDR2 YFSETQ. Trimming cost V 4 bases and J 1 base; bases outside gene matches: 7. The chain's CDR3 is CASSQLLAGLNTGELFF. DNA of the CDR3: TGCGCCAGCAGCCAATTACTAGCGGGACTGAACACCGGGGAGCTGTTTTTT.

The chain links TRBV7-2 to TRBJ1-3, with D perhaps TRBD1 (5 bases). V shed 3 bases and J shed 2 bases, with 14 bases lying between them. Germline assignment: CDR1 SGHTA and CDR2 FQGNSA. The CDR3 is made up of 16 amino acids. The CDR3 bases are TGTGCCAGCAGCTTTTCAGGGCCATCCGCTGGAAACACCATATATTTT. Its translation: CASSFSGPSAGNTIYF.

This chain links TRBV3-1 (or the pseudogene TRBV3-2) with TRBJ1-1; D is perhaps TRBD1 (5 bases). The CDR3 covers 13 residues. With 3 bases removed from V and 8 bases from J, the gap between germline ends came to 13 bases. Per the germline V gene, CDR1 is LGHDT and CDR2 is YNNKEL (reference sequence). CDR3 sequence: CASSQTALREAFF. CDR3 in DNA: TGTGCCAGCAGCCAGACAGCCCTTCGGGAAGCTTTCTTT.

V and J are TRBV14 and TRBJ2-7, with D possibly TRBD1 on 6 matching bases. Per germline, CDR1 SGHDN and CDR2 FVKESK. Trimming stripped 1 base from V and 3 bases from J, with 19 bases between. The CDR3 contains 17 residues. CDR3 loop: CASSQARGVGQIYEQYF. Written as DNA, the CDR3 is TGTGCCAGCAGCCAAGCCCGCGGAGTAGGACAGATCTACGAGCAGTACTTC.

Here the CDR3 reads CASSLARALRDTEAFF. CDR3 bases: TGTGCCAGCAGTTTAGCCAGGGCTCTTCGCGACACTGAAGCTTTCTTT. The J gene is TRBJ1-1, the V gene TRBV28; D may be TRBD1 (5 bases). The CDR3 length is 16 residues. Trimming removed 2 bases from V and 3 bases from J, with 16 bases in between. CDR1 MDHEN and CDR2 SYDVKM come from the germline V gene.

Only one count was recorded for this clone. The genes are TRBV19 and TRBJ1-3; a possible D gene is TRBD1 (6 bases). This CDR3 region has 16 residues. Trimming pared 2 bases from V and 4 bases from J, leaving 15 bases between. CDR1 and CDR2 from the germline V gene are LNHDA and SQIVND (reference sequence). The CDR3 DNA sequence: TGTGCCAGTAGTATAAACCGCAGGGGCGCGGGAAACACCATATATTTT. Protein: CASSINRRGAGNTIYF. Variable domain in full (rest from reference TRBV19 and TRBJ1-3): DGGITQSPKYLFRKEGQNVTLSCEQNLNHDAMYWYRQDPGQGLRLIYYSQIVNDFQKGDIAEGYSVSREKKESFPLTVTSAQKNPTAFYLCASSINRRGAGNTIYFGEGSWLTVV.

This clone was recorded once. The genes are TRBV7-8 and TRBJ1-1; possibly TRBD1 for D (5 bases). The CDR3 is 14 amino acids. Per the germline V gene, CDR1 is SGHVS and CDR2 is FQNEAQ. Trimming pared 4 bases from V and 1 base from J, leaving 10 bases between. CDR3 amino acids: CASSSTTGNTEAFF. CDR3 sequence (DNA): TGTGCCAGCAGCTCTACTACAGGGAACACTGAAGCTTTCTTT.

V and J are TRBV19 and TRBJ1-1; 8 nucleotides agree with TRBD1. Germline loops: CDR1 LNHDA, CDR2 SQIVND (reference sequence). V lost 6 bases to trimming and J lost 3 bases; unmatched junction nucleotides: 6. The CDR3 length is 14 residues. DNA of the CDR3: TGTGCCAGTAGATACAGGGGGTCGGACACTGAAGCTTTCTTT. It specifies CASRYRGSDTEAFF.

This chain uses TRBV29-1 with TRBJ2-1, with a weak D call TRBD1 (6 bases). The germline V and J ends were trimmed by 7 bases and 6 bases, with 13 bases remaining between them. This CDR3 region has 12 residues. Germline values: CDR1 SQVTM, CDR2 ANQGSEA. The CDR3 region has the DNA TGCAGCGCCCGAAGGGGGATCAATGAGCAGTTCTTC. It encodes CSARRGINEQFF.

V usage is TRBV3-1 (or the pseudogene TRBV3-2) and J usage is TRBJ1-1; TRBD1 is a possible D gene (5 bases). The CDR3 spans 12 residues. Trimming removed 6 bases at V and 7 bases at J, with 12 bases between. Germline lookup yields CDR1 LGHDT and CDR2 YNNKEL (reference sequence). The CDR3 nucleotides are TGTGCCAGCAGTCCCGGGAGGGGTGAAGCTTTCTTT. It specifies CASSPGRGEAFF.

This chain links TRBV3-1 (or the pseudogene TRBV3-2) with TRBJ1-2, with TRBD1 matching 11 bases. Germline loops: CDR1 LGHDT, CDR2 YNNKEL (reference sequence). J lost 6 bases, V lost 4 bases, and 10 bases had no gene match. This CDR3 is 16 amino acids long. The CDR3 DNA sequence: TGTGCCAGCAGCCCCAGGACAGGGGGCAAGCCCGATGGCTACACCTTC. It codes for CASSPRTGGKPDGYTF.

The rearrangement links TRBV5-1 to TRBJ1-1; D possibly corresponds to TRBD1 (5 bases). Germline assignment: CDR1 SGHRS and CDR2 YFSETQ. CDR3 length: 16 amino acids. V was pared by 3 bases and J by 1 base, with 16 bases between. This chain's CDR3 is CASSYGQGRPNTEAFF. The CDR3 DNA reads TGCGCCAGCAGCTACGGGCAGGGAAGACCGAACACTGAAGCTTTCTTT.

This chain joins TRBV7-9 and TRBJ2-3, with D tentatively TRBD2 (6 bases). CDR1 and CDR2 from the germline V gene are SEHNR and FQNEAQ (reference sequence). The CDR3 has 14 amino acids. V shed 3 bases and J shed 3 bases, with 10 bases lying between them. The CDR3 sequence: CASSLGGATDTQYF. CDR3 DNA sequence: TGTGCCAGCAGCTTGGGCGGGGCAACAGATACGCAGTATTTT.

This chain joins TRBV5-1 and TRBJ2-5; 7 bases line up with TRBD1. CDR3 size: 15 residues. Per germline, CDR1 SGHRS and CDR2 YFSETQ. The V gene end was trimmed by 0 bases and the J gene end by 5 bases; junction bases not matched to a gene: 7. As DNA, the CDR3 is TGCGCCAGCAGCTTGGAACAGGGGTTTGGTGAGACCCAGTACTTC. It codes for CASSLEQGFGETQYF. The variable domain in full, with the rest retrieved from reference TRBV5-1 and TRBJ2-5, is KAGVTQTPRYLIKTRGQQVTLSCSPISGHRSVSWYQQTPGQGLQFLFEYFSETQRNKGNFPGRFSGRQFSNSRSEMNVSTLELGDSALYLCASSLEQGFGETQYFGPGTRLLVL.

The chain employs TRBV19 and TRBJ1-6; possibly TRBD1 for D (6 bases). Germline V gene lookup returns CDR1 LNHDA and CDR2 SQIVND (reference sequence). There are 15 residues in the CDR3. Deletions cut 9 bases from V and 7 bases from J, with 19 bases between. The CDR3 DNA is TGTGCCAGCCAGACAGTGCAGGGGTTGAATTCACCCCTCCACTTT. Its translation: CASQTVQGLNSPLHF. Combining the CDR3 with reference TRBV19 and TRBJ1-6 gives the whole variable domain DGGITQSPKYLFRKEGQNVTLSCEQNLNHDAMYWYRQDPGQGLRLIYYSQIVNDFQKGDIAEGYSVSREKKESFPLTVTSAQKNPTAFYLCASQTVQGLNSPLHFGNGTRLTVT.

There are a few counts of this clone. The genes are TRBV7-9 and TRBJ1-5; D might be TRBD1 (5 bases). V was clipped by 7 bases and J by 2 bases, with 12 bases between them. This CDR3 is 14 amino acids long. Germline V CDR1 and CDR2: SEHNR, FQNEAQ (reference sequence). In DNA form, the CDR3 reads TGTGCCAGCACCAACGCGGGGGGCAATCAGCCCCAGCATTTT. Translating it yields CASTNAGGNQPQHF.

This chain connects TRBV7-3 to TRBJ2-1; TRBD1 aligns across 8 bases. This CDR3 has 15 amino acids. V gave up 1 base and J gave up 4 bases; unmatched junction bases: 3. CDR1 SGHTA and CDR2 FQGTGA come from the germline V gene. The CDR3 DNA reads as TGTGCCAGCAGCTTAAACAGGGGGGTATACAATGAGCAGTTCTTC. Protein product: CASSLNRGVYNEQFF.

The CDR3 DNA is TGTGCCAGCAGGGATGACGGGGTCTACGAGCAGTACTTC. It specifies CASRDDGVYEQYF. V usage is TRBV2 and J usage is TRBJ2-7; TRBD2 is a possible D gene (5 bases). This CDR3 contains 13 residues. The V and J ends lost 6 bases and 3 bases respectively, with 12 bases between them. The germline V gene has CDR1 SNHLY and CDR2 FYNNEI.

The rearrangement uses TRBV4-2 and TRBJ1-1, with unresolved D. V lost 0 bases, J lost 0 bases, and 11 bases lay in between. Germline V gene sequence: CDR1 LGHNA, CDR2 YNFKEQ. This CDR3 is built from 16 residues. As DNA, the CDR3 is TGTGCCAGCAGCCAAGACCCCACAATCATGAACACTGAAGCTTTCTTT. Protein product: CASSQDPTIMNTEAFF.

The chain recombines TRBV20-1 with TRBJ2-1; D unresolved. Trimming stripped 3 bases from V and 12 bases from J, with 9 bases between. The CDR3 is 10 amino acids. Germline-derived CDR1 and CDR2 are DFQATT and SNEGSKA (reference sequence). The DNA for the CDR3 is TGCAGTGCTAGTTCCAGCGTGCAGTTCTTC. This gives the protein CSASSSVQFF.

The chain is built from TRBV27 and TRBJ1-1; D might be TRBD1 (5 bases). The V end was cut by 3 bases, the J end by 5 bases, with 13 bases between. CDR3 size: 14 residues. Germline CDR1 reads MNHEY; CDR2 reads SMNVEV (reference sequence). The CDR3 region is CASSLGGVWTEAFF. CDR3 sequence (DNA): TGTGCCAGCAGTTTGGGGGGGGTATGGACTGAAGCTTTCTTT.

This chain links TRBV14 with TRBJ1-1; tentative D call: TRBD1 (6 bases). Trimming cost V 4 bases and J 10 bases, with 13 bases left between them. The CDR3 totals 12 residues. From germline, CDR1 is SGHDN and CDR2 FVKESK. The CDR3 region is CASSPGQLTAFF. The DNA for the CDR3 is TGTGCCAGCAGCCCCGGACAGTTAACAGCTTTCTTT.